Below are 15 T cell receptor beta chains sequenced from a single sample in a study of blood T cell repertoires in COVID-19. TCRdb keeps only in-frame clones here, not all; method: immunoSEQ multiplex PCR. The sample holds 71,000 or so clones, roughly 90% seen once. The sample taken for sequencing was peripheral blood. These receptors originate from a man at least 80 years old in a cohort sampled during active COVID-19.

This chain joins TRBV27 and TRBJ2-7; possible D gene TRBD2, 5 bases. V was trimmed by 11 bases and J by 7 bases, leaving 18 bases between them. The CDR3 covers 12 residues. Germline V gene sequence: CDR1 MNHEY, CDR2 SMNVEV (reference sequence). The CDR3 DNA reads as TGTGCCGCCGGGGTAGGGCTGGGGGAGCAGTACTTC. Translated, it gives CAAGVGLGEQYF.

This sequence joins TRBV19 and TRBJ2-7, with D possibly TRBD1 on 6 matching bases. V lost 5 bases and J 0 bases, leaving 14 bases between the germline ends. CDR1 LNHDA and CDR2 SQIVND come from the germline V gene (reference sequence). The CDR3 spans 15 residues. The CDR3 DNA follows: TGTGCCAGTAGTCCAGTCCTGACAGGCTCCTACGAGCAGTACTTC. It yields the protein CASSPVLTGSYEQYF.

The gene calls are TRBV6-1 and TRBJ1-1; D is perhaps TRBD1 (5 bases). The length of the CDR3 is 14 residues. V dropped 3 bases and J dropped 1 base, with 9 bases sitting between them. The germline V gene has CDR1 MNHNS and CDR2 SASEGT. The CDR3 nucleotides read TGTGCCAGCAGTGAGGTTGACAGGAACACTGAAGCTTTCTTT. This encodes CASSEVDRNTEAFF.

CDR3 sequence reads: CASSLRQYNEQFF. The CDR3, as DNA: TGTGCCAGCAGCCTCAGACAGTACAATGAGCAGTTCTTC. J is TRBJ2-1 and V is TRBV11-3; possibly TRBD1 for D (5 bases). Deletions cut 5 bases from V and 4 bases from J, with 9 bases between. The CDR3 extends over 13 amino acids. Germline V lookup: CDR1 SGHNT, CDR2 YENEEA.

This chain uses TRBV7-8 with TRBJ2-5; no clear D. Germline values: CDR1 SGHVS, CDR2 FQNEAQ. V lost 5 bases and J 5 bases, leaving 6 bases between the germline ends. This CDR3 spans 11 amino acids. The CDR3 DNA sequence: TGTGCCAGCAGCCCAATGGAGACCCAGTACTTC. Protein: CASSPMETQYF.

V is TRBV25-1 and J is TRBJ1-4; a possible D gene is TRBD1 (6 bases). This CDR3 is built from 13 residues. V lost 6 bases and J lost 7, with 12 bases in between. Germline-derived CDR1 and CDR2 are MGHDK and SYGVNS. The chain's CDR3 is CASRDSSGEKLFF. The CDR3 coding sequence is TGTGCCAGCAGGGACAGCTCGGGTGAAAAACTGTTTTTT.

The rearrangement uses TRBV7-2 and TRBJ1-1; 9 bases are shared with TRBD1. Germline trimming cut 4 bases from V and 3 bases from J; bases unmatched to any gene: 18. The CDR3 contains 19 residues. CDR1 is SGHTA, CDR2 FQGNSA, per germline. CDR3 region: CASSSPWITGGKRDTEAFF. The CDR3 nucleotides are TGTGCCAGCAGCTCCCCTTGGATAACAGGGGGCAAGAGGGACACTGAAGCTTTCTTT. The full variable domain, in which reference TRBV7-2 and TRBJ1-1 provide the parts outside the CDR3, is GAGVSQSPSNKVTEKGKDVELRCDPISGHTALYWYRQSLGQGLEFLIYFQGNSAPDKSGLPSDRFSAERTGGSVSTLTIQRTQQEDSAVYLCASSSPWITGGKRDTEAFFGQGTRLTVV.

The gene calls are TRBV27 and TRBJ2-5, with 8 nucleotides matching TRBD2. V lost 5 bases and J lost 5; bases outside the gene matches: 13. This CDR3 region has 16 residues. Germline lookup yields CDR1 MNHEY and CDR2 SMNVEV (reference sequence). The CDR3 sequence: CASSRTPGGGRETQYF. CDR3 nucleotide sequence: TGTGCCAGCAGTCGAACCCCGGGAGGCGGGAGGGAGACCCAGTACTTC.

The V call is TRBV7-2, the J call TRBJ2-7; a possible D gene is TRBD2 (6 bases). Trimming took off 5 bases at V and 4 bases at J, with 12 bases between the two ends. The CDR3 has 13 amino acids. CDR1 and CDR2 from the germline V gene are SGHTA and FQGNSA. CDR3 loop: CASSLVAAYEQYF. CDR3 nucleotides: TGTGCCAGCAGCCTGGTAGCGGCGTACGAGCAGTACTTC.

J is TRBJ2-3 and V is TRBV3-1 (or the pseudogene TRBV3-2); possible D gene TRBD2, 7 bases. Trimming cost V 2 bases and J 5 bases, with 17 bases left between them. Germline V CDR1 and CDR2: LGHDT, YNNKEL (reference sequence). CDR3 length: 16 amino acids. The CDR3 here is CASSQPGRGEIDTQYF. The CDR3 coding sequence is TGTGCCAGCAGCCAACCTGGGAGGGGGGAGATAGATACGCAGTATTTT.

The chain has TRBV5-1 and TRBJ1-6; D may be TRBD1 (5 bases). V was pared by 0 bases and J by 9 bases, with 16 bases between. The CDR3 length is 16 residues. Germline V gene lookup returns CDR1 SGHRS and CDR2 YFSETQ. This chain's CDR3 is CASSLAGGRWGSPLHF. The CDR3 DNA is TGCGCCAGCAGCTTGGCGGGGGGGAGATGGGGTTCACCCCTCCACTTT.

The genes are TRBV6-1 and TRBJ2-1; the D gene is possibly TRBD2 (5 bases). Trimming stripped 5 bases from V and 4 bases from J, with 12 bases between. The CDR3 is 14 residues long. CDR1 and CDR2 (germline): MNHNS, SASEGT. DNA for the CDR3: TGTGCCAGCAGTCGTAGCGAGAATTACAATGAGCAGTTCTTC. Encoded protein: CASSRSENYNEQFF.

The chain employs TRBV5-1 and TRBJ2-2; tentative D call: TRBD1 (6 bases). Germline V gives CDR1 SGHRS, CDR2 YFSETQ. Trimming removed 0 bases at V and 2 bases at J, with 8 bases between. The length of the CDR3 is 15 residues. The DNA for the CDR3 is TGCGCCAGCAGCTTGGGGACAGACAACACCGGGGAGCTGTTTTTT. It specifies CASSLGTDNTGELFF.

This clone appeared a few times. V is TRBV6-5 and J is TRBJ2-3, with D tentatively TRBD1 (5 bases). The CDR3 covers 15 residues. In germline, CDR1 is MNHEY, CDR2 SVGAGI. The V and J ends lost 7 bases and 2 bases respectively, with 16 bases between them. The CDR3 loop reads CASTRSRAITDTQYF. CDR3 coding DNA: TGTGCCAGCACCCGCAGCAGGGCGATCACAGATACGCAGTATTTT.

This chain joins TRBV24-1 and TRBJ1-5; the match to TRBD1 covers 7 bases. This CDR3 spans 14 amino acids. In germline, CDR1 is KGHDR, CDR2 SFDVKD. The CDR3 spells CAHPYGQDNQPQHF. As DNA, the CDR3 is TGTGCGCACCCCTATGGACAGGACAATCAGCCCCAGCATTTT.